These 8 T cell receptor beta chains share one sample of origin, sequenced in a study of blood T cell repertoires in COVID-19. Only in-frame clones appear in the TCRdb table, and some are missing; sequencing was by immunoSEQ multiplex PCR. The sample carries 150,000 to 200,000 clones, 80% to 90% recorded once. Source material: peripheral blood. The receptors come from a man aged 60 to 75 with acute or convalescent COVID-19.

As regards this clone: Relative to the germline gene, one junction end is altered; a read error may explain this. As DNA, the CDR3 is TGTGCCAGCAGTCACTCCTACGAGCAGTACTTC. Its translation: CASSHSYEQYF. The chain is built from TRBV6-2 or TRBV6-3 and TRBJ2-7; D is unresolved. Germline assignment: CDR1 MNHEY and CDR2 SVGEGT. This CDR3 is built from 11 residues.

The chain employs TRBV18 and TRBJ1-5; TRBD1 aligns across 7 bases. Per the germline V gene, CDR1 is KGHSH and CDR2 is LQKENI. This CDR3 contains 17 residues. The J segment lost 4 bases and the V segment lost 2 bases, leaving 11 bases of the junction unmatched. The CDR3: CASSPDAPGGGNQPQHF. The CDR3 nucleotides are TGTGCCAGCTCACCAGATGCCCCAGGGGGAGGAAATCAGCCCCAGCATTTT.

The rearrangement links TRBV29-1 to TRBJ1-2; D gene ambiguous. This CDR3 spans 12 amino acids. Germline V gene lookup returns CDR1 SQVTM and CDR2 ANQGSEA. V gave up 2 bases and J gave up 2 bases, with 6 bases separating them. CDR3 sequence reads: CSVESPNYGYTF. As DNA, the CDR3 is TGCAGCGTTGAAAGCCCGAACTATGGCTACACCTTC.

This sequence joins TRBV4-1 and TRBJ2-5; 10 nucleotides match TRBD1. Germline V gene sequence: CDR1 MGHRA, CDR2 YSYEKL. The CDR3 sequence is 15 residues long. J lost 5 bases, V lost 2 bases, and 5 bases had no gene match. CDR3 in amino acids: CASSQKTGGRETQYF. In DNA form, the CDR3 reads TGCGCCAGCAGCCAAAAGACAGGGGGCCGGGAGACCCAGTACTTC.

This chain uses TRBV5-1 with TRBJ1-4; no firm D call. Germline values: CDR1 SGHRS, CDR2 YFSETQ. The germline V and J ends were trimmed by 2 bases and 7 bases, with 15 bases remaining between them. The CDR3 is 15 residues long. The CDR3, as DNA: TGCGCCAGCAGCTTCGGGAGGATTCGTAGTGAAAAACTGTTTTTT. This encodes CASSFGRIRSEKLFF.

V and J are TRBV5-1 and TRBJ2-2; D may be TRBD1 (5 bases). Trimming left V 2 bases short and J 0 bases short, with 14 bases between. This CDR3 has 17 residues. The germline CDR1 and CDR2 sequences are SGHRS and YFSETQ. Here the CDR3 reads CASSFKGRDSNTGELFF. The CDR3 coding sequence is TGCGCCAGCAGCTTTAAGGGGCGCGATTCGAACACCGGGGAGCTGTTTTTT.

V and J are TRBV24-1 and TRBJ1-1; TRBD1 aligns across 8 bases. CDR3 length equals 12 residues. Trimming took 6 bases from V and 12 from J; bases not matched to a gene: 8. Germline V lookup: CDR1 KGHDR, CDR2 SFDVKD. CDR3 protein: CATSRAGQGSFF. In nucleotides, the CDR3 is TGTGCCACCAGTCGGGCAGGACAGGGTTCTTTCTTT.

This clone was found a few times. V gene TRBV4-1 combines with J gene TRBJ1-6; no definite D call. V was clipped by 0 bases and J by 8 bases, with 11 bases between them. Looked up from germline, CDR1 is MGHRA and CDR2 is YSYEKL. The CDR3 length is 15 residues. CDR3 bases: TGCGCCAGCAGCCAAGATTCGGCCGGGGATTCACCCCTCCACTTT. Translating it yields CASSQDSAGDSPLHF.